This T cell receptor beta chain was recovered during a study of human T cells and chemical hapten exposure. Overall study: Patients having alopecia areata, totalis or universalis were mostly female.

Noted time point: pre-sensitization, week 0. The treatment here: therapeutic diphenylcyclopropenone sensitization with weekly scalp DPC. Every patch test was put on after a blood sample was taken. Suited to DPC and affected by alopecia, the donors ranged from 18 to 70 years old. CDR1 MNHEY and CDR2 SVGAGI come from the germline V gene. With 6 bases clipped from V and 10 bases from J, the junction kept 8 bases outside the gene matches. CDR3 length: 12 residues. Original analysis: 96,000 or so TCRs per sample was the median, with a range of about 20,000 to 700,000. TCRdb passed the RACE reads through MiXCR, listing each CDR3 protein once. TCRdb, not the authors, supplied the V and J calls. The table includes about 98,000 distinct CDR3 sequences, 10% to 11% detected once.

The sequence derives from a woman in her fifties or sixties with alopecia areata. Some clones in this sample may be carry-over from other donors' samples. Sequencing used whole blood, obtained in connection with sensitization to the hapten diphenylcyclopropenone (DPC). The chain is built from TRBV6-5 and TRBJ1-2, with 7 bases matching TRBD1. CDR3 in DNA: TGTGCCAGCAGCCCCGGGACAGAATACTACACCTTC. Translating it yields CASSPGTEYYTF.